This T cell receptor (beta chain) was profiled in a study of T cell repertoires in cytomegalovirus infection. Whole-study context: The study used recently identified HLA-C-restricted and well-studied HLA-B-restricted CMV epitopes. Matching HLA type and CMV infection were both indicated by public TCR beta signatures. Study observations and caveats: The ex vivo response was dominated by HLA-C-restricted CMV-specific TCR beta clonotypes.

This clonotype has only a few counts. Its target is not known. TCRdb redid the calling of the reads with MiXCR, one entry per CDR3 protein. The data hold about 50,000 distinct CDR3 sequences, with 15% to 20% observed a single time. The V end lost 4 bases, the J end lost 3 bases, and 4 bases lay between the germline ends. This CDR3 contains 11 residues. Germline lookup yields CDR1 LNHDA and CDR2 SQIVND (reference sequence). This clonotype originated in a human donor in good health (CMV status not recorded). Some clones in this sample may be carry-over from other donors' samples. Source: CD8+ T cells from cultured PBMCs, taken from culture after CMV antigen stimulation. This chain links TRBV19 with TRBJ2-7, with D unresolved. The CDR3 region is CASSTNYEQYF. The CDR3 DNA reads TGTGCCAGTAGTACAAACTACGAGCAGTACTTC.